The next 14 T cell receptor beta chains were all read from a single sample in a study of Graves' ophthalmopathy and Graves' hyperthyroidism. TCR beta CDR3 regions were amplified from RNA transcripts. After a first-round RT-PCR with HTBI primers, a second-round multiplex PCR was run. MiXCR was run by TCRdb on the multiplex PCR reads, yielding one entry per CDR3 protein. The table includes around 1,200,000 distinct CDR3 sequences, less than 45% detected once. The sample taken for sequencing was peripheral blood or thyroid tissue (not recorded which). All receptors derive from an adult man with Graves' hyperthyroidism.

This clonotype appeared a few times. The chain has TRBV9 and TRBJ2-5, with 8 positions matching TRBD2. Trimming cost V 0 bases and J 5 bases; bases outside gene matches: 3. This CDR3 is 14 amino acids long. Germline V CDR1 and CDR2: SGDLS, YYNGEE. The CDR3 reads CASSVDGGGETQYF. CDR3 nucleotide sequence: TGTGCCAGCAGCGTAGACGGGGGGGGGGAGACCCAGTACTTC.

This clonotype occurred a few times. J is TRBJ1-6 and V is TRBV6-5, with D unclear. The CDR3 totals 14 residues. The V gene lost 8 bases and the J gene lost 9 bases, with 17 bases spanning the gap. Germline V CDR1 and CDR2: MNHEY, SVGAGI. The CDR3 region has the DNA TGTGCCAGCGGCCGGGCCCCCCGTCGTTCACCCCTCCACTTT. Its protein is CASGRAPRRSPLHF.

The V call is TRBV5-1, the J call TRBJ1-1; 7 bases fit TRBD1. CDR1 SGHRS and CDR2 YFSETQ come from the germline V gene. Trimming at V came to 1 base and at J to 7 bases, leaving 7 bases not matched to a gene. The CDR3 loop spans 14 amino acids. The CDR3 loop is CASSLNSWTGEAFF. Here the CDR3 DNA reads TGCGCCAGCAGCTTGAACTCTTGGACAGGTGAAGCTTTCTTT.

On this clonotype itself: This may be a read error: a much more frequent sequence differs by one nucleotide. The chain couples TRBV2 to TRBJ2-2; D is unresolved. Germline lookup yields CDR1 SNHLY and CDR2 FYNNEI. V lost 7 bases and J 3 bases, leaving 9 bases between the germline ends. The CDR3 extends over 13 amino acids. CDR3: CASISEHTGELFF. In DNA, the CDR3 is TGTGCCAGCATCAGTGAGCACACCGGGGAGCTGTTTTTT.

The CDR3 region is CASSPRRLAGGWDETQYF. CDR3 in DNA: TGTGCCAGCAGCCCCCGGAGACTAGCGGGAGGATGGGACGAGACCCAGTACTTC. The J gene is TRBJ2-5, the V gene TRBV7-9, with 13 nucleotides matching TRBD2. Trimming at V came to 5 bases and at J to 5 bases, leaving 14 bases not matched to a gene. This CDR3 contains 18 residues. Per the germline V gene, CDR1 is SEHNR and CDR2 is FQNEAQ (reference sequence).

In its sample, this clonotype was seen a few times. The chain employs TRBV5-6 and TRBJ1-2, with D tentatively TRBD1 (5 bases). Looked up from germline, CDR1 is SGHDT and CDR2 is YYEEEE. V lost 3 bases and J lost 4, with 10 bases in between. The CDR3 contains 13 residues. The CDR3 reads CASSSQGSYGYTF. DNA of the CDR3: TGTGCCAGCAGCTCCCAGGGTTCCTATGGCTACACCTTC.

This clonotype showed up just a few times. A much larger clone sits a single nucleotide away, making a read error possible. The chain has TRBV15 and TRBJ1-5; D unclear. Germline loops: CDR1 LNHNV, CDR2 YYDKDF (reference sequence). The CDR3 is 17 amino acids. V lost 1 base and J lost 4, with 17 bases in between. The CDR3 here is CATSRAPKTVPNQPQHF. DNA of the CDR3: TGTGCCACCAGCAGAGCCCCAAAAACTGTCCCAAATCAGCCCCAGCATTTT.

The chain has TRBV27 and TRBJ2-2; perhaps TRBD1 as D (6 bases). The V gene lost 4 bases and the J gene lost 5 bases, with 8 bases spanning the gap. CDR3 length equals 13 residues. CDR1 and CDR2 (germline): MNHEY, SMNVEV (reference sequence). In DNA, the CDR3 is TGTGCCAGCAGTTGGACAGATACCGGGGAGCTGTTTTTT. This sequence encodes CASSWTDTGELFF.

The rearrangement links TRBV10-2 to TRBJ2-7; maybe TRBD2 (6 bases). Trimming cost V 4 bases and J 3 bases, with 10 bases left between them. Germline-derived CDR1 and CDR2 are WSHSY and SAAADI. The CDR3 length is 13 residues. The CDR3 DNA reads as TGCGCCAGCAGTGGCGGGACGGACTACGAGCAGTACTTC. Its translation is CASSGGTDYEQYF.

This clonotype was picked up many times. The chain employs TRBV4-3 and TRBJ1-1, with D possibly matching TRBD1 (5 bases). CDR1 and CDR2 from the germline V gene are LGHNA and YSLEER. The CDR3 consists of 14 residues. The V end lost 0 bases, the J end lost 4 bases, and 9 bases lay between the germline ends. CDR3 sequence reads: CASSQDTGGTEAFF. CDR3 coding DNA: TGCGCCAGCAGCCAAGATACGGGGGGCACTGAAGCTTTCTTT.

The genes are TRBV7-2 and TRBJ1-6; possibly TRBD1 for D (5 bases). The length of the CDR3 is 14 residues. The germline V and J ends were trimmed by 6 bases and 11 bases, with 17 bases remaining between them. The germline gives CDR1 SGHTA, CDR2 FQGNSA. The CDR3 DNA reads as TGTGCCAGCAGTGAAGGGCAATGGGGGGCACCCCTCCACTTT. It is translated as CASSEGQWGAPLHF.

V and J are TRBV12-3 or TRBV12-4 and TRBJ1-6; tentatively, D is TRBD1 (5 bases). V lost 1 base to trimming and J lost 2 bases, with 15 bases between them. The length of the CDR3 is 18 residues. This chain's CDR3 is CASSLDPRVAAYNSPLHF. CDR3 bases: TGTGCCAGCAGTTTAGACCCCAGGGTTGCCGCCTATAATTCACCCCTCCACTTT.

In this sample, this clonotype turned up many times. The chain is built from TRBV10-3 and TRBJ1-4; weak D call: TRBD1 (5 bases). This CDR3 is built from 14 residues. The V end was cut by 4 bases, the J end by 3 bases, with 9 bases between. Germline-derived CDR1 and CDR2 are ENHRY and SYGVKD. The chain's CDR3 is CAISAWGANEKLFF. The CDR3 nucleotides are TGTGCCATCAGTGCATGGGGGGCTAATGAAAAACTGTTTTTT.

The CDR3, as DNA: TGTGCCAGCAGCTTAGGAGTCGGCCCCAGTACGCAGTATTTT. It yields the protein CASSLGVGPSTQYF. V and J are TRBV7-8 and TRBJ2-3; no reliable D call. The germline CDR1 and CDR2 sequences are SGHVS and FQNEAQ. The CDR3 has 14 amino acids. V lost 1 base, J lost 8 bases, and 13 bases lay in between.